The 23 T cell receptor beta chains below come from one sample, sequenced in a study of cytomegalovirus exposure and HLA in healthy donors. PCR was performed using 60 Vbeta and 13 Jbeta primers. Libraries were prepared by immunoSEQ multiplex PCR; TCRdb keeps only in-frame clonotypes and omits some of them. In the table there are 210,000 or so clones, about four fifths of which are singletons. The sequenced sample was PBMCs. These receptor sequences come from a woman between 50 and 59 years old in good health and CMV-seropositive.

J is TRBJ2-3 and V is TRBV6-6; the D gene is possibly TRBD2 (5 bases). Trimming took 2 bases from V and 5 from J, leaving 5 bases between them. This CDR3 is 12 amino acids long. CDR1 is MNHNY, CDR2 SVGAGI, per germline (reference sequence). DNA for the CDR3: TGTGCCAGCAGTTACCGGGGAGATACGCAGTATTTT. Its protein is CASSYRGDTQYF.

The V gene is TRBV5-1, the J gene TRBJ2-2; 7 bases are a match to TRBD1. The CDR3 consists of 15 residues. Germline values: CDR1 SGHRS, CDR2 YFSETQ. The V gene end was trimmed by 4 bases and the J gene end by 4 bases; junction bases not matched to a gene: 7. CDR3 bases: TGCGCCAGCAGCAAAACAGGGGAAGCCACCGGGGAGCTGTTTTTT. Protein sequence: CASSKTGEATGELFF. The full variable domain, with the rest looked up from reference TRBV5-1 and TRBJ2-2, is KAGVTQTPRYLIKTRGQQVTLSCSPISGHRSVSWYQQTPGQGLQFLFEYFSETQRNKGNFPGRFSGRQFSNSRSEMNVSTLELGDSALYLCASSKTGEATGELFFGEGSRLTVL.

This chain connects TRBV12-5 to TRBJ1-5; TRBD1 matches at 8 bases. CDR1 and CDR2 (germline): LGHNT, FRNRAP. The ends lost 1 base at V and 11 bases at J; junction bases unmatched: 16. The CDR3 has 17 residues. The CDR3 coding sequence is TGTGCTAGTGGTTTGGCCACCTCCGGGACAGGTTTGGGGGCCCAGCATTTT. Translating it yields CASGLATSGTGLGAQHF.

The V call is TRBV5-1, the J call TRBJ1-1; the D gene is possibly TRBD1 (6 bases). This CDR3 contains 13 residues. Germline V CDR1 and CDR2: SGHRS, YFSETQ. V dropped 7 bases and J dropped 4 bases, with 14 bases sitting between them. In DNA form, the CDR3 reads TGCGCCAGCGCTGGCGGGGGCCTCACTGAAGCTTTCTTT. This gives the protein CASAGGGLTEAFF. The full variable domain, with the rest looked up from reference TRBV5-1 and TRBJ1-1, is KAGVTQTPRYLIKTRGQQVTLSCSPISGHRSVSWYQQTPGQGLQFLFEYFSETQRNKGNFPGRFSGRQFSNSRSEMNVSTLELGDSALYLCASAGGGLTEAFFGQGTRLTVV.

The gene calls are TRBV18 and TRBJ1-5, with a weak D call TRBD1 (6 bases). This CDR3 is built from 18 residues. Trimming left V 2 bases short and J 5 bases short, with 22 bases between. The V gene's germline CDR1 is KGHSH and CDR2 LQKENI. The CDR3 region is CASSPSFSWQQGDQPQHF. DNA for the CDR3: TGTGCCAGCTCACCAAGTTTCTCATGGCAACAGGGAGATCAGCCCCAGCATTTT.

The V and J genes are TRBV6-6 and TRBJ1-1; D call uncertain. This CDR3 contains 12 residues. The germline gives CDR1 MNHNY, CDR2 SVGAGI (reference sequence). V lost 4 bases, J lost 6 bases, and 9 bases lay in between. The CDR3 DNA is TGTGCCAGCAGTTCCTTTCGCGCTGAAGCTTTCTTT. Translating gives CASSSFRAEAFF.

This clone was seen only once. This sequence joins TRBV18 and TRBJ1-1; 12 bases match TRBD1. The J segment lost 1 base and the V segment lost 3 bases, leaving 0 bases of the junction unmatched. The germline V gene has CDR1 KGHSH and CDR2 LQKENI. The CDR3 covers 15 residues. The chain's CDR3 is CASSPGQGANTEAFF. The CDR3 DNA follows: TGTGCCAGCTCACCGGGACAGGGGGCGAACACTGAAGCTTTCTTT.

In the case of this clone: Other DNA sequences of this sample code for an identical CDR3. V usage is TRBV5-1 and J usage is TRBJ1-1; the match to TRBD1 covers 7 bases. The CDR3 length is 14 residues. Germline loops: CDR1 SGHRS, CDR2 YFSETQ. Unmatched junction bases numbered 3, after V lost 0 bases and J lost 4 bases. CDR3 in amino acids: CASSLGQGVTEAFF. The CDR3 DNA follows: TGCGCCAGCAGCTTGGGGCAGGGGGTCACTGAAGCTTTCTTT.

This clone was seen once. The CDR3 DNA reads as TGTGCCAGCAGCTTCCTAACCCACGAGCAGTACTTC. This sequence encodes CASSFLTHEQYF. The rearrangement uses TRBV7-2 and TRBJ2-7; D is undetermined. V lost 3 bases to trimming and J lost 5 bases, with 8 bases between them. The CDR3 extends over 12 amino acids. Germline V CDR1 and CDR2: SGHTA, FQGNSA.

The J gene is TRBJ1-2, the V gene TRBV4-1; D unresolved. This CDR3 has 16 amino acids. V shed 0 bases and J shed 5 bases, with 16 bases lying between them. Germline V gene sequence: CDR1 MGHRA, CDR2 YSYEKL. This CDR3 reads CASSQEIVLGGYGYTF. CDR3 coding DNA: TGCGCCAGCAGCCAAGAGATTGTCCTAGGCGGATATGGCTACACCTTC.

This chain joins TRBV5-4 and TRBJ2-3; TRBD2 matches 8 bases. In germline, CDR1 is SGHNT, CDR2 YYREEE (reference sequence). With V trimmed by 4 bases and J by 3 bases, 7 bases remained unmatched. CDR3 length: 15 residues. CDR3 in amino acids: CASSPGTSRTDTQYF. The CDR3 DNA reads as TGTGCCAGCAGCCCGGGGACTAGTAGAACAGATACGCAGTATTTT.

The chain has TRBV7-2 and TRBJ1-1, with TRBD1 matching 7 bases. This CDR3 is built from 15 residues. The germline V gene encodes CDR1 SGHTA and CDR2 FQGNSA. V was pared by 6 bases and J by 1 base, with 8 bases of the junction left unmatched. The CDR3: CASRYAGTENTEAFF. The DNA for the CDR3 is TGTGCCAGCAGGTACGCCGGGACAGAGAACACTGAAGCTTTCTTT.

The chain combines TRBV29-1 with TRBJ1-1; TRBD1 might be the D (6 bases). Looked up from germline, CDR1 is SQVTM and CDR2 is ANQGSEA. The CDR3 sequence is 12 residues long. V was trimmed by 8 bases and J by 10 bases, leaving 20 bases between them. The CDR3 sequence: CSSDGGGNVAFF. CDR3 coding DNA: TGCAGCTCCGACGGGGGGGGCAATGTAGCTTTCTTT.

J is TRBJ2-7 and V is TRBV7-9, with TRBD1 matching 9 bases. The CDR3 covers 14 residues. Looked up from germline, CDR1 is SEHNR and CDR2 is FQNEAQ (reference sequence). J gave up 1 base and V 8 bases, and 6 bases lay outside the gene matches. The CDR3: CASLQGAGSYEQYF. CDR3 bases: TGTGCCAGCCTACAGGGGGCAGGGTCCTACGAGCAGTACTTC.

The V gene is TRBV7-9, the J gene TRBJ1-1; D ambiguous. CDR1 and CDR2 from the germline V gene are SEHNR and FQNEAQ (reference sequence). V lost 5 bases, J lost 0 bases, and 10 bases lay in between. The CDR3 loop spans 14 amino acids. This CDR3 reads CASSQRGMNTEAFF. CDR3 in DNA: TGTGCCAGCAGCCAACGCGGTATGAACACTGAAGCTTTCTTT. Supplemented by reference TRBV7-9 and TRBJ1-1, the full variable domain reads DTGVSQNPRHKITKRGQNVTFRCDPISEHNRLYWYRQTLGQGPEFLTYFQNEAQLEKSRLLSDRFSAERPKGSFSTLEIQRTEQGDSAMYLCASSQRGMNTEAFFGQGTRLTVV.

This clone turned up a few times. The V gene is TRBV6-6, the J gene TRBJ1-5, with TRBD1 identical over 8 bases. The junction had 10 bases not matched to a gene; V was cut back by 7 bases and J by 2 bases. The CDR3 is made up of 16 amino acids. Germline V gene lookup returns CDR1 MNHNY and CDR2 SVGAGI (reference sequence). The chain's CDR3 is CASTEPGGLGNQPQHF. The CDR3 DNA reads TGTGCCAGCACCGAGCCAGGGGGCTTGGGCAATCAGCCCCAGCATTTT.

The rearrangement links TRBV5-1 to TRBJ2-1; 7 bases line up with TRBD2. In germline, CDR1 is SGHRS, CDR2 YFSETQ. CDR3 length equals 15 residues. V trimming: 4 bases; J trimming: 4 bases; junction bases outside the gene matches: 8. CDR3 residues: CASSEAPGGYNEQFF. The CDR3 nucleotides read TGCGCCAGCAGCGAAGCCCCGGGGGGATACAATGAGCAGTTCTTC. Filled out from reference TRBV5-1 and TRBJ2-1, the complete variable domain reads KAGVTQTPRYLIKTRGQQVTLSCSPISGHRSVSWYQQTPGQGLQFLFEYFSETQRNKGNFPGRFSGRQFSNSRSEMNVSTLELGDSALYLCASSEAPGGYNEQFFGPGTRLTVL.

In its sample, this clone was seen once. V usage is TRBV7-2 and J usage is TRBJ2-5; no definite D call. The J call could be wrong; TRBJ2-7 is a better fit for the DNA end. CDR1 is SGHTA and CDR2 is FQGNSA in the germline V gene. CDR3 size: 14 residues. The CDR3 protein is CASSLSPSSYEQYF. As DNA, the CDR3 is TGTGCCAGCAGCTTAAGCCCTAGCTCCTACGAGCAGTACTTC.

The chain uses TRBV23-1 and TRBJ1-2; tentative D call: TRBD1 (5 bases). TRBV23-1 qualifies as an ORF whose function is uncertain. This CDR3 has 18 amino acids. V was clipped by 0 bases and J by 4 bases, with 21 bases between them. The CDR3, as DNA: TGCGCCAGCAGTCAATCCCGGCAGGAGAAAACAACAGGCTATGGCTACACCTTC. Amino acid sequence: CASSQSRQEKTTGYGYTF.

The rearrangement links TRBV6-5 to TRBJ1-1; 9 bases line up with TRBD1. Germline CDR1 MNHEY, CDR2 SVGAGI. This CDR3 spans 13 amino acids. J lost 6 bases, V lost 7 bases, and 6 bases had no gene match. The CDR3 region is CASNLQGAAEAFF. The CDR3 DNA sequence: TGTGCCAGCAATCTACAGGGGGCGGCTGAAGCTTTCTTT.

CDR3 nucleotides: TGTGCCAGCTCCAACGGGGACAGGGGACCCTACGAGCAGTACTTC. Its protein is CASSNGDRGPYEQYF. The rearrangement uses TRBV18 and TRBJ2-7, with TRBD1 matching 10 bases. The CDR3 has 15 residues. Per the germline V gene, CDR1 is KGHSH and CDR2 is LQKENI. The V gene end was trimmed by 6 bases and the J gene end by 2 bases; junction bases not matched to a gene: 7.

The chain is built from TRBV6-1 and TRBJ2-7; D gene unclear. This CDR3 region has 14 residues. CDR1 MNHNS and CDR2 SASEGT come from the germline V gene. Trimming pared 3 bases from V and 0 bases from J, leaving 9 bases between. The CDR3, as DNA: TGTGCCAGCAGTGAGATGGTCAGCTCCTACGAGCAGTACTTC. Its protein product is CASSEMVSSYEQYF.

The rearrangement uses TRBV28 and TRBJ2-5; 10 bases map to TRBD1. The CDR3 is 14 residues long. Trimming removed 10 bases from V and 7 bases from J; junction bases left unmatched: 12. Germline-derived CDR1 and CDR2 are MDHEN and SYDVKM. CDR3 region: CATTRDRGSGTQYF. For the CDR3, the DNA is TGTGCCACCACCCGGGACAGGGGATCTGGGACCCAGTACTTC.